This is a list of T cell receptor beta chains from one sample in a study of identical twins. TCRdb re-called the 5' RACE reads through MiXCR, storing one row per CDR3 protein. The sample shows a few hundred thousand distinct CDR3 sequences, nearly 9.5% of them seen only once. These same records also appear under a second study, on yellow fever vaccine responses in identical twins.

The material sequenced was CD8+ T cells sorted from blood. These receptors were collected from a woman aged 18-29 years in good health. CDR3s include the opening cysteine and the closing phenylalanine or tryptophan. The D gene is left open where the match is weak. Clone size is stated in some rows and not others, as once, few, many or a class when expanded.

CASSSGLAGAGDTQYF	TGTGCCAGCAGCTCCGGACTAGCGGGGGCTGGAGATACGCAGTATTTT	TRBD2	many	TRBJ2-3	TRBV7-3
CSASPRGDDYEQYF	TGCAGTGCTAGTCCGAGGGGGGACGACTACGAGCAGTACTTC	NA	many	TRBJ2-7	TRBV20-1
CASSQEIARGYNEQFF	TGCGCCAGCAGCCAAGAAATAGCCAGGGGTTACAATGAGCAGTTCTTC	NA	few	TRBJ2-1	TRBV4-3
CASSPRDRGFHEQYF	TGTGCCAGCAGCCCGAGGGACAGGGGATTCCACGAGCAGTACTTC	TRBD1	few	TRBJ2-7	TRBV5-6
CASSLSGGIHYEQYF	TGCGCCAGCAGCTTGAGTGGCGGGATCCACTACGAGCAGTACTTC	NA	few	TRBJ2-7	TRBV5-1
CASSPGLAGGPRETQYF	TGTGCCAGCAGCCCCGGACTAGCGGGAGGGCCGCGGGAGACCCAGTACTTC	TRBD2	NA	TRBJ2-5	TRBV7-2
CSARDWIRTETGGYTF	TGCAGTGCTAGAGACTGGATCCGGACGGAGACGGGTGGCTACACCTTC	NA	few	TRBJ1-2	TRBV20-1
CASSQDGGLGDEQYF	TGCGCCAGCAGCCAAGATGGAGGGTTAGGAGACGAGCAGTACTTC	NA	few	TRBJ2-7	TRBV4-3
CASSQTSRETQYF	TGTGCCAGCAGCCAGACTAGCAGAGAGACCCAGTACTTC	TRBD2	few	TRBJ2-5	TRBV3-1
CASSRTISYNEQFF	TGTGCCAGCAGCCGAACTATCTCCTACAATGAGCAGTTCTTC	NA	few	TRBJ2-1	TRBV7-9
CASSSMVRTSPRDTQYF	TGTGCCAGCAGTTCGATGGTTCGGACTAGCCCTCGGGATACGCAGTATTTT	TRBD2	many	TRBJ2-3	TRBV28
CASSLQGAGETQYF	TGTGCCAGCAGTTTACAGGGGGCAGGAGAGACCCAGTACTTC	TRBD1	NA	TRBJ2-5	TRBV12-3/TRBV12-4
CASSVRGALSGANVLTF	TGTGCCAGCAGCGTCAGGGGCGCATTATCTGGGGCCAACGTCCTGACTTTC	NA	few	TRBJ2-6	TRBV9
CASSVPPTGHQYF	TGTGCCAGCAGTGTCCCCCCGACAGGGCACCAGTACTTC	TRBD1	few	TRBJ2-5	TRBV12-3/TRBV12-4
CASGGLTGTLNTGELFF	TGTGCCAGCGGGGGGTTGACAGGGACACTGAACACCGGGGAGCTGTTTTTT	NA	many	TRBJ2-2	TRBV6-4
CASSPGQGNFLSYEQYF	TGTGCCAGCAGCCCCGGACAGGGCAACTTCCTCTCCTACGAGCAGTACTTC	TRBD1	NA	TRBJ2-7	TRBV7-9
CASKLAVRADTQYF	TGTGCCAGCAAACTAGCGGTTCGGGCAGATACGCAGTATTTT	TRBD2	few	TRBJ2-3	TRBV28